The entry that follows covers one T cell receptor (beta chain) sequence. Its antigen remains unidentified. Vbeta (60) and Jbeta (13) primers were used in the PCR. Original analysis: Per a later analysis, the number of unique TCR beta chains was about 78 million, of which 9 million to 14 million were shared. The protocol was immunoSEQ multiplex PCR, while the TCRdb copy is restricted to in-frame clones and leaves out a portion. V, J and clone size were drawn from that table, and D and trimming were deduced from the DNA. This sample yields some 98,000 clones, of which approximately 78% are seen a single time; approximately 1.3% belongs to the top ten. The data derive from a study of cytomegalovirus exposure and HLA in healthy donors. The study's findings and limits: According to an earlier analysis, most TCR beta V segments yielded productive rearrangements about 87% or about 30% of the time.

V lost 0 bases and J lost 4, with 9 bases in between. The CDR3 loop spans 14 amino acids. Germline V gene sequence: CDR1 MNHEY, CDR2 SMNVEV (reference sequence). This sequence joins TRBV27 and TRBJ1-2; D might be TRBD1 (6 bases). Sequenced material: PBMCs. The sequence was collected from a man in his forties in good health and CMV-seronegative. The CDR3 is CASSLSVTGYGYTF. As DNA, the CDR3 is TGTGCCAGCAGTTTATCGGTGACAGGCTATGGCTACACCTTC.